Included here is one TCR beta chain sequence, with context. Its antigen remains unidentified. This entry is derived from a study of cytomegalovirus exposure and HLA in healthy donors. Overall study findings and caveats: Among the sequence variants, a highly shared cluster was likely an artifact of sequencing. Apart from CMV serostatus, no immune exposure information was available.

The PCR contained 60 Vbeta and 13 Jbeta primers. Using immunoSEQ multiplex PCR, the repertoire was profiled, and TCRdb retains in-frame clones only, with some absent. The data hold 90,000 to 100,000 clones, with about 80% observed a single time. The sample taken for sequencing was PBMCs. The receptor comes from a man in his sixties in good health and CMV-seropositive.

This CDR3 reads CATPGTGPYGYTF. CDR3 DNA sequence: TGTGCCACCCCCGGGACAGGCCCCTATGGCTACACCTTC. V usage is TRBV10-3 and J usage is TRBJ1-2, with 8 bases lining up with TRBD1. The CDR3 is 13 amino acids. Germline CDR1 and CDR2: ENHRY and SYGVKD. Unmatched junction bases numbered 8, after V lost 10 bases and J lost 4 bases.